One and the same sample provided the 23 T cell receptor beta chains below, sequenced in a study of identifying expanded T cells in peripheral blood. The data were produced by immunoSEQ multiplex PCR, yet TCRdb's version contains in-frame clones alone and is incomplete. The sample yields approximately 85,000 clones, 84% seen once. Sequenced sample: blood. These receptors were obtained from a person aged 18-70 years in good health.

The table lists this clone with a count of one. The chain is built from TRBV7-2 and TRBJ1-5, with 7 bases that match TRBD1. This CDR3 has 15 amino acids. Germline lookup yields CDR1 SGHTA and CDR2 FQGNSA. V lost 4 bases, J lost 0 bases, and 3 bases stayed unmatched. CDR3 residues: CASSSTGISNQPQHF. The DNA for the CDR3 is TGTGCCAGCAGCTCGACAGGGATTAGCAATCAGCCCCAGCATTTT.

This chain uses TRBV28 with TRBJ2-7, with 10 bases aligning to TRBD1. Trimming at V came to 6 bases and at J to 4 bases, leaving 9 bases not matched to a gene. The CDR3 has 15 residues. Germline V lookup: CDR1 MDHEN, CDR2 SYDVKM. The CDR3 spells CASRRTGGQNYEQYF. DNA of the CDR3: TGTGCCAGCAGGAGGACAGGGGGGCAAAATTACGAGCAGTACTTC.

This chain joins TRBV29-1 and TRBJ1-1; 12 nucleotides line up with TRBD1. This CDR3 has 15 amino acids. V trimming: 6 bases; J trimming: 4 bases; junction bases outside the gene matches: 9. Germline CDR1 SQVTM, CDR2 ANQGSEA. The chain's CDR3 is CSVEGTGGAGTEAFF. The CDR3 DNA reads as TGCAGCGTCGAGGGGACAGGGGGCGCGGGCACTGAAGCTTTCTTT.

The chain has TRBV6-1 and TRBJ1-1; D call uncertain. Between the trimmed V and J ends, which lost 3 bases and 5 bases, there was a span of 10 bases. The CDR3 loop spans 13 amino acids. CDR1 MNHNS and CDR2 SASEGT come from the germline V gene. This CDR3 reads CASSEDGGTEAFF. The CDR3 DNA reads as TGTGCCAGCAGTGAGGACGGAGGGACTGAAGCTTTCTTT.

V gene TRBV2 combines with J gene TRBJ2-1; no reliable D call. The V end lost 9 bases, the J end lost 10 bases, and 25 bases lay between the germline ends. Germline CDR1 SNHLY, CDR2 FYNNEI. This CDR3 contains 15 residues. CDR3 loop: CASPSPGPGKGEQFF. CDR3 bases: TGTGCCAGTCCTTCACCCGGACCGGGCAAGGGAGAGCAGTTCTTC.

The chain uses TRBV4-3 and TRBJ2-1; no clear D. V lost 2 bases, J lost 0 bases, and 17 bases lay in between. The length of the CDR3 is 18 residues. Germline V gene sequence: CDR1 LGHNA, CDR2 YSLEER. CDR3 nucleotide sequence: TGCGCCAGCAGCCAAAGCCCCATATACATACGCTCCTACAATGAGCAGTTCTTC. Its translation is CASSQSPIYIRSYNEQFF.

This rearrangement joins TRBV18 to TRBJ2-5, with unresolved D. The CDR3 consists of 12 residues. The V gene lost 2 bases and the J gene lost 5 bases, with 6 bases spanning the gap. Per germline, CDR1 KGHSH and CDR2 LQKENI. The CDR3 region is CASSPVEETQYF. The CDR3 DNA sequence: TGTGCCAGCTCACCAGTCGAGGAGACCCAGTACTTC.

The chain joins TRBV7-9 to TRBJ2-1; 9 bases are shared with TRBD1. The V gene end was trimmed by 7 bases and the J gene end by 2 bases; junction bases not matched to a gene: 15. Germline V CDR1 and CDR2: SEHNR, FQNEAQ (reference sequence). The CDR3 loop spans 18 amino acids. CDR3 sequence (DNA): TGTGCCAGCACCACCTCACCTGGGACAGGGATCCCCTACAATGAGCAGTTCTTC. Encoded protein: CASTTSPGTGIPYNEQFF.

This clone appeared a single time. The genes are TRBV30 and TRBJ1-2, with a possible D match to TRBD1 (5 bases). The CDR3 consists of 16 residues. Germline lookup yields CDR1 GTSNPN and CDR2 SVGIG (reference sequence). With 4 bases removed from V and 8 bases from J, the gap between germline ends came to 26 bases. CDR3 DNA sequence: TGTGCCTGGACTACTGACGGGGGAGGTCAACCATGGGGCTACACCTTC. Amino acid sequence: CAWTTDGGGQPWGYTF. Full variable domain (outside the CDR3, taken from reference TRBV30 and TRBJ1-2): SQTIHQWPATLVQPVGSPLSLECTVEGTSNPNLYWYRQAAGRGLQLLFYSVGIGQISSEVPQNLSASRPQDRQFILSSKKLLLSDSGFYLCAWTTDGGGQPWGYTFGSGTRLTVV.

CDR3 coding DNA: TGTGCCAGCAGCGTAAGTACAGGGACCGGCGGGGAGCTGTTTTTT. Residues: CASSVSTGTGGELFF. The rearrangement uses TRBV9 and TRBJ2-2; D possibly corresponds to TRBD1 (6 bases). With 1 base removed from V and 7 bases from J, the gap between germline ends came to 14 bases. In germline, CDR1 is SGDLS, CDR2 YYNGEE. The CDR3 is made up of 15 amino acids.

The chain combines TRBV5-4 with TRBJ2-7; 8 nucleotides line up with TRBD1. CDR1 and CDR2 from the germline V gene are SGHNT and YYREEE (reference sequence). This CDR3 is 14 amino acids long. V shed 5 bases, J shed 6 bases, and the junction held 10 bases outside the gene matches. Here the CDR3 DNA reads TGTGCCAGCAGACCCGGACAGGGAACGGGCGAGCAGTACTTC. Its protein product is CASRPGQGTGEQYF.

The chain carries TRBV28 and TRBJ1-3; a possible D gene is TRBD1 (6 bases). The CDR3 runs 17 residues. Germline CDR1 is MDHEN and CDR2 is SYDVKM. V was trimmed by 5 bases and J by 0 bases, leaving 17 bases between them. CDR3 coding DNA: TGTGCCAGCAGTCTCCCAACAGGGTCCTACTCTGGAAACACCATATATTTT. Protein product: CASSLPTGSYSGNTIYF.

This chain links TRBV28 with TRBJ1-3; tentatively, D is TRBD1 (6 bases). CDR1 and CDR2 (germline): MDHEN, SYDVKM. V was shortened by 3 bases and J by 4 bases, with 16 bases between the two germline ends. The CDR3 consists of 16 residues. CDR3 residues: CASSFGGQARGNTIYF. As DNA, the CDR3 is TGTGCCAGCAGTTTCGGGGGGCAGGCCCGGGGAAACACCATATATTTT.

This rearrangement joins TRBV5-4 to TRBJ2-1; D might be TRBD2 (5 bases). The germline V gene has CDR1 SGHNT and CDR2 YYREEE (reference sequence). This CDR3 spans 14 amino acids. Trimming shortened V by 0 bases and J by 8 bases, and 12 bases separated the two germline ends. The CDR3 bases are TGTGCCAGCAGCTTGGATGGAGGTACCGATGAGCAGTTCTTC. Its translation: CASSLDGGTDEQFF. Full variable domain (remainder filled in from reference TRBV5-4 and TRBJ2-1): ETGVTQSPTHLIKTRGQQVTLRCSSQSGHNTVSWYQQALGQGPQFIFQYYREEENGRGNFPPRFSGLQFPNYSSELNVNALELDDSALYLCASSLDGGTDEQFFGPGTRLTVL.

The chain joins TRBV4-3 to TRBJ1-4, with TRBD1 as a possible D gene (5 bases). Per the germline V gene, CDR1 is LGHNA and CDR2 is YSLEER. Trimming pared 0 bases from V and 11 bases from J, leaving 16 bases between. The CDR3 is 15 amino acids. CDR3 residues: CASSQEGAGDFKLFF. The CDR3, as DNA: TGCGCCAGCAGCCAAGAAGGGGCAGGAGATTTCAAACTGTTTTTT.

The CDR3 coding sequence is TGTGCCAGTGACCGGGACACAGAAGCCAGAGCCAAAAACATTCAGTACTTC. Protein product: CASDRDTEARAKNIQYF. The V call is TRBV2, the J call TRBJ2-4, with D possibly being TRBD1 (6 bases). CDR1 SNHLY and CDR2 FYNNEI come from the germline V gene. The CDR3 is made up of 17 amino acids. Trimming stripped 9 bases from V and 0 bases from J, with 21 bases between.

The rearrangement uses TRBV6-1 and TRBJ1-5; the D is unclear. There are 14 residues in the CDR3. Trimming took off 3 bases at V and 5 bases at J, with 11 bases between the two ends. Germline-derived CDR1 and CDR2 are MNHNS and SASEGT. This CDR3 reads CASSDRGFDQPQHF. The CDR3 DNA is TGTGCCAGCAGTGATCGGGGTTTTGATCAGCCCCAGCATTTT.

The gene calls are TRBV19 and TRBJ1-2; D is perhaps TRBD1 (6 bases). CDR3 length equals 15 residues. V lost 4 bases to trimming and J lost 8 bases, with 20 bases between them. The germline V gene has CDR1 LNHDA and CDR2 SQIVND (reference sequence). The CDR3 loop reads CASSTPLGGAWGYTF. The CDR3 nucleotides read TGTGCCAGTAGTACCCCCCTCGGGGGGGCTTGGGGCTACACCTTC.

J is TRBJ1-2 and V is TRBV6-1, with 9 positions matching TRBD1. Looked up from germline, CDR1 is MNHNS and CDR2 is SASEGT. The length of the CDR3 is 14 residues. Trimming at V came to 6 bases and at J to 4 bases, leaving 6 bases not matched to a gene. In DNA, the CDR3 is TGTGCCAGCAGAGGACAGGGGAGTTCCTATGGCTACACCTTC. It translates to CASRGQGSSYGYTF.

The chain couples TRBV7-9 to TRBJ1-1; TRBD1 might be the D (5 bases). CDR3 length: 14 amino acids. Deletions cut 2 bases from V and 3 bases from J, with 10 bases between. Per the germline V gene, CDR1 is SEHNR and CDR2 is FQNEAQ (reference sequence). CDR3 amino acids: CASSLRGRHTEAFF. For the CDR3, the DNA is TGTGCCAGCAGCTTAAGGGGAAGGCACACTGAAGCTTTCTTT.

This rearrangement joins TRBV11-2 to TRBJ2-1; D is undetermined. CDR1 and CDR2 from the germline V gene are SGHAT and FQNNGV. This CDR3 comprises 14 residues. The V end lost 5 bases, the J end lost 7 bases, and 15 bases lay between the germline ends. Here the CDR3 DNA reads TGTGCCAGCAGCCCCAATTACATATTGAATGAGCAGTTCTTC. It encodes CASSPNYILNEQFF.

The chain links TRBV7-2 to TRBJ1-2; TRBD1 agrees at 7 bases. This CDR3 has 14 residues. Unmatched junction bases numbered 9, after V lost 3 bases and J lost 8 bases. The germline V gene has CDR1 SGHTA and CDR2 FQGNSA. For the CDR3, the DNA is TGTGCCAGCAGCTTTCAGGGGGTATCGGGCGGCTACACCTTC. It specifies CASSFQGVSGGYTF.

The rearrangement uses TRBV6-4 and TRBJ2-3; D may be TRBD1 or TRBD2 (6 bases each). Germline V gene sequence: CDR1 MRHNA, CDR2 SNTAGT. V lost 6 bases, J lost 0 bases, and 10 bases lay in between. The CDR3 covers 14 residues. CDR3: CASSEGGSTDTQYF. The CDR3 bases are TGTGCCAGCAGCGAAGGGGGGAGCACAGATACGCAGTATTTT.